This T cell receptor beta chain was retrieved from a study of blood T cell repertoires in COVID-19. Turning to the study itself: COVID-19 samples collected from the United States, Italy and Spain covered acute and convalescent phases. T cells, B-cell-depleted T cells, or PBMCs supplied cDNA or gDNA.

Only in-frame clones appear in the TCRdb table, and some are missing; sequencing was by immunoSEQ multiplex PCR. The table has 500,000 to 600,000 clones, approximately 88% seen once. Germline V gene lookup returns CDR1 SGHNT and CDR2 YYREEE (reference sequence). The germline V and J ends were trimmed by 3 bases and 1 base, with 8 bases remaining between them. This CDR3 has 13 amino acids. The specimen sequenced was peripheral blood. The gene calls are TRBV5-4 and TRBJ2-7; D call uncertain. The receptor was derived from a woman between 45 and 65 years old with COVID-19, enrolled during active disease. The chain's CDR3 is CASSSAESYEQYF. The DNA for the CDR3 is TGTGCCAGCAGCTCCGCGGAGTCCTACGAGCAGTACTTC.